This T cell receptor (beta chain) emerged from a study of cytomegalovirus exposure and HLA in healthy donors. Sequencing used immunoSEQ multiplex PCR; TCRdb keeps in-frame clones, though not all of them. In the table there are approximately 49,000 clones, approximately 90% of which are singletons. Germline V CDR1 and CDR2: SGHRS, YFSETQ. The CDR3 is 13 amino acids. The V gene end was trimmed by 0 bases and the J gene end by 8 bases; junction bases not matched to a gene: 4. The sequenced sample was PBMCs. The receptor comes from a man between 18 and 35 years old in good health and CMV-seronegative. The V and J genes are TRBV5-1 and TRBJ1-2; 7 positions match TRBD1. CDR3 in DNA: TGCGCCAGCAGCTTGGGGCAGGGGGAAGGCTACACCTTC. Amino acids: CASSLGQGEGYTF.